The 14 T cell receptor beta chains below were found in one sample sequenced in a study of PD-L1 blockade in urothelial cancer. Sequencing was performed with immunoSEQ multiplex PCR; in TCRdb, only in-frame clones are kept and a portion is missing. Of tens of thousands of clones detected, 70% to 90% appear once; the ten largest clones hold less than 4.5%. Source: PBMCs, taken around atezolizumab (anti-PD-L1) treatment. These receptors all stem from a middle-aged man with urothelial cancer.

This clone has a single count. The gene calls are TRBV2 and TRBJ1-1, with D unclear. Germline V CDR1 and CDR2: SNHLY, FYNNEI. Deletions cut 4 bases from V and 1 base from J, with 13 bases between. The CDR3 loop spans 15 amino acids. CDR3 sequence reads: CASSVVNRENTEAFF. The DNA for the CDR3 is TGTGCCAGCAGTGTAGTTAACAGAGAGAACACTGAAGCTTTCTTT.

The chain recombines TRBV4-1 with TRBJ1-4; D might be TRBD1 (5 bases). V was shortened by 4 bases and J by 8 bases, with 17 bases between the two germline ends. Germline V gene sequence: CDR1 MGHRA, CDR2 YSYEKL. This CDR3 has 15 amino acids. The CDR3 DNA is TGCGCCAGCAGCCCGATGGGACTCGAGGGGGAAAAACTGTTTTTT. It codes for CASSPMGLEGEKLFF.

The chain has TRBV28 and TRBJ2-6, with 9 bases lining up with TRBD2. Looked up from germline, CDR1 is MDHEN and CDR2 is SYDVKM. There are 17 residues in the CDR3. V lost 1 base and J lost 3; bases outside the gene matches: 4. The CDR3 loop reads CASSLSGLANGANVLTF. CDR3 DNA: TGTGCCAGCAGTTTATCGGGACTAGCTAATGGGGCCAACGTCCTGACTTTC.

The chain is built from TRBV18 and TRBJ2-5; the match to TRBD2 covers 9 bases. The CDR3 is 15 amino acids. V shed 2 bases and J 2 bases; nucleotides not matched to a gene: 3. Per germline, CDR1 KGHSH and CDR2 LQKENI. In DNA, the CDR3 is TGTGCCAGCTCACCATTAGCGGGAGATCAAGAGACCCAGTACTTC. Its protein product is CASSPLAGDQETQYF.

The gene calls are TRBV4-1 and TRBJ2-3, with D possibly matching TRBD1 (6 bases). With 1 base removed from V and 1 base from J, the gap between germline ends came to 9 bases. CDR1 and CDR2 (germline): MGHRA, YSYEKL. The CDR3 contains 15 residues. CDR3 bases: TGCGCCAGCAGCCAAGTTGAGGGGGGCACAGATACGCAGTATTTT. It codes for CASSQVEGGTDTQYF.

Of note for this clone: This sequence may be a read error, since a much larger clone differs from it by one base. Other DNA sequences in the same sample also yield this CDR3. The gene calls are TRBV6-4 and TRBJ2-3, with 9 bases identical to TRBD2. The CDR3 sequence is 17 residues long. Germline-derived CDR1 and CDR2 are MRHNA and SNTAGT. The CDR3 coding sequence is TGTGCTAGCCCCGGTTCTGTAAAGCGGGGGGTTGTAGATACGCAGTATTTT. Amino acids: CASPGSVKRGVVDTQYF.

This chain joins TRBV14 and TRBJ1-1; no firm D call. Trimming took 0 bases from V and 0 from J, leaving 14 bases between them. The germline gives CDR1 SGHDN, CDR2 FVKESK. The CDR3 spans 17 residues. In nucleotides, the CDR3 is TGTGCCAGCAGCCAAGACGGGTTGCGCGTCCTGAACACTGAAGCTTTCTTT. Protein sequence: CASSQDGLRVLNTEAFF.

This clone was recorded only once. This rearrangement joins TRBV18 to TRBJ2-5; 7 positions match TRBD1. CDR1 is KGHSH and CDR2 is LQKENI in the germline V gene. The CDR3 runs to 15 residues. Unmatched junction bases numbered 7, after V lost 6 bases and J lost 0 bases. The CDR3 DNA is TGTGCCAGCTCCCGCGGACAGGCCTACCAAGAGACCCAGTACTTC. Translated, it gives CASSRGQAYQETQYF.

The chain recombines TRBV28 with TRBJ2-3; D not certain. Germline-derived CDR1 and CDR2 are MDHEN and SYDVKM. The V gene lost 3 bases and the J gene lost 5 bases, with 15 bases spanning the gap. This CDR3 region has 15 residues. In DNA, the CDR3 is TGTGCCAGCAGTTTTAGGTATTCAAGAGGAGATACGCAGTATTTT. It codes for CASSFRYSRGDTQYF. The full variable domain, rest sourced from reference TRBV28 and TRBJ2-3, is DVKVTQSSRYLVKRTGEKVFLECVQDMDHENMFWYRQDPGLGLRLIYFSYDVKMKEKGDIPEGYSVSREKKERFSLILESASTNQTSMYLCASSFRYSRGDTQYFGPGTRLTVL.

The gene calls are TRBV9 and TRBJ2-3; 10 bases agree with TRBD2. Germline values: CDR1 SGDLS, CDR2 YYNGEE. J was trimmed by 2 bases and V by 4 bases; bases with no gene match: 7. The CDR3 sequence is 16 residues long. The CDR3 spells CASSFASGGYTDTQYF. CDR3 bases: TGTGCCAGCAGCTTTGCTAGCGGGGGCTACACAGATACGCAGTATTTT.

The rearrangement uses TRBV15 and TRBJ2-1, with TRBD2 matching over 10 bases. The trim removed 0 bases at V and 5 bases at J, leaving 4 bases unmatched. The CDR3 loop spans 16 amino acids. Germline lookup yields CDR1 LNHNV and CDR2 YYDKDF (reference sequence). CDR3 sequence: CATSRDFSGGNNEQFF. For the CDR3, the DNA is TGTGCCACCAGCAGAGATTTTAGCGGGGGGAACAATGAGCAGTTCTTC.

This clone was seen a single time. This chain links TRBV27 with TRBJ2-2, with TRBD2 matching 12 bases. The V segment lost 3 bases and the J segment 9 bases; nucleotides outside the gene matches: 8. The V gene's germline CDR1 is MNHEY and CDR2 SMNVEV (reference sequence). This CDR3 has 16 amino acids. This chain's CDR3 is CASSFLGLAGKRELFF. The CDR3 bases are TGTGCCAGCAGTTTCCTCGGACTAGCGGGGAAGCGGGAGCTGTTTTTT.

The chain couples TRBV7-8 to TRBJ1-3, with 7 bases identical to TRBD1. CDR1 is SGHVS, CDR2 FQNEAQ, per germline. The V and J ends lost 3 bases and 0 bases, in that order; junction bases with no gene match: 2. The CDR3 covers 15 residues. For the CDR3, the DNA is TGTGCCAGCAGCTTGAACAGGGGCTCTGGAAACACCATATATTTT. Translating it yields CASSLNRGSGNTIYF. The full variable domain, rest sourced from reference TRBV7-8 and TRBJ1-3, is GAGVSQSPRYKVAKRGQDVALRCDPISGHVSLFWYQQALGQGPEFLTYFQNEAQLDKSGLPSDRFFAERPEGSVSTLKIQRTQQEDSAVYLCASSLNRGSGNTIYFGEGSWLTVV.

CDR3 protein: CSVEVFGDYEQYF. The DNA of the CDR3 is TGCAGCGTTGAAGTATTCGGGGACTACGAGCAGTACTTC. The V gene is TRBV29-1, the J gene TRBJ2-7; D may be TRBD2 (5 bases). CDR1 and CDR2 from the germline V gene are SQVTM and ANQGSEA. The CDR3 loop spans 13 amino acids. V was cut by 1 base and J by 3 bases, with 10 bases left in between.